This T cell receptor beta chain appears in the sequencing data of a study of human T cells and chemical hapten exposure. At the level of the study: The study traced per-sample TCR yield variation mainly to small differences in pooled library volumes. Study-wide results and caveats: High-frequency TCRs, those above 1 in 1000, stayed the same after DPC sensitization.

The library put unique molecular identifiers onto individual cDNA molecules. In the original workflow: Sample-level TCR yields exhibited a median of approximately 96,000, with a range of about 20,000 to 750,000. Each CDR3 protein is one row after TCRdb ran MiXCR on the 5' RACE reads. None of the V and J calls come from the authors' own analysis; TCRdb made them. This table has around 140,000 distinct CDR3 sequences, 4.1% appearing once. Total RNA was extracted from unfractionated whole blood. The V and J ends lost 8 bases and 3 bases respectively, with 11 bases between them. The CDR3 has 12 residues. Germline CDR1 is MNHEY and CDR2 is SMNVEV (reference sequence). This clonotype has ten or more counts. The target antigen is unknown.

The sequence derives from a female donor in good health. The genes are TRBV27 and TRBJ2-7; D unclear. The CDR3 reads CASRGRYYEQYF. The CDR3 coding sequence is TGTGCCAGCCGCGGACGGTACTACGAGCAGTACTTC.